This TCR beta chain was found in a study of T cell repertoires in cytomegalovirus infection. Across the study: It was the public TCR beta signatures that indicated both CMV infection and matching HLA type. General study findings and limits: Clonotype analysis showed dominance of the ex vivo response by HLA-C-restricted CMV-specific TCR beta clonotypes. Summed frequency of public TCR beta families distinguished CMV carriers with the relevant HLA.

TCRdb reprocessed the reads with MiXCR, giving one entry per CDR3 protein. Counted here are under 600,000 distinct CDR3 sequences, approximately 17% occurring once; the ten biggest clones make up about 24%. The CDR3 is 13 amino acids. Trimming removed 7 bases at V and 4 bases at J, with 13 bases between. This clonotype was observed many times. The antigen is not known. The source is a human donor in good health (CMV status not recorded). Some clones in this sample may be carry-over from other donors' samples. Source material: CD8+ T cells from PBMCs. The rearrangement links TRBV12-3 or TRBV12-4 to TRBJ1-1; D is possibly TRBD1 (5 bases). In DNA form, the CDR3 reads TGTGCCAGCATGGGGGGTTACAGCACTGAAGCTTTCTTT. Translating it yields CASMGGYSTEAFF.